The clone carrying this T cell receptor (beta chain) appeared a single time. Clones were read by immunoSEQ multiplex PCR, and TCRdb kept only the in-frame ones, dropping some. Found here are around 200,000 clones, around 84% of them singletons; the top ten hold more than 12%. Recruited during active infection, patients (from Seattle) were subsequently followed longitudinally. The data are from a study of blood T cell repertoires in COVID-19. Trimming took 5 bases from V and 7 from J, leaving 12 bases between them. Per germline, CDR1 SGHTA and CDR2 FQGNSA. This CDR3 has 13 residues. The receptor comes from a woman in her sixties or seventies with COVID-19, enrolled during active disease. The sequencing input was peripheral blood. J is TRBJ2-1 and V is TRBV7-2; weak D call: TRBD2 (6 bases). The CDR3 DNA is TGTGCCAGCAGCATGCCCAGCGGGAATGAGCAGTTCTTC. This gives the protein CASSMPSGNEQFF.